One and the same sample provided the 3 T cell receptor beta chains below, sequenced in a study of T cells in Graves' hyperthyroidism and ophthalmopathy. Regions amplified from RNA transcripts were the TCR beta CDR3 regions. The TCR CDR3 was amplified in a first-round RT-PCR using the HTBI primer set. From the multiplex PCR reads, TCRdb called clonotypes with MiXCR, one entry per CDR3 protein. This table holds about 700,000 distinct CDR3 sequences, less than 15% found once. Input material: blood. The receptors derive from a woman aged 18-29 years with Graves' hyperthyroidism.

This clonotype has more than one count but fewer than ten. The gene calls are TRBV9 and TRBJ1-1; a weak D match, TRBD1 (5 bases). Germline loops: CDR1 SGDLS, CDR2 YYNGEE. The V and J ends lost 4 bases and 8 bases respectively, with 18 bases between them. CDR3 size: 14 residues. Here the CDR3 reads CASSPPILGREAFF. DNA for the CDR3: TGTGCCAGCAGCCCCCCTATCCTGGGGCGAGAAGCTTTCTTT.

This clonotype was seen a few times. This chain links TRBV19 with TRBJ1-1, with TRBD1 as a possible D gene (6 bases). Germline V gene sequence: CDR1 LNHDA, CDR2 SQIVND (reference sequence). V was shortened by 6 bases and J by 3 bases, with 26 bases between the two germline ends. The CDR3 contains 18 residues. CDR3 loop: CASRLPSLPGEGDTEAFF. CDR3 sequence (DNA): TGTGCCAGTAGACTACCTTCCCTCCCAGGGGAAGGTGACACTGAAGCTTTCTTT. The full variable domain, completed using reference TRBV19 and TRBJ1-1, is DGGITQSPKYLFRKEGQNVTLSCEQNLNHDAMYWYRQDPGQGLRLIYYSQIVNDFQKGDIAEGYSVSREKKESFPLTVTSAQKNPTAFYLCASRLPSLPGEGDTEAFFGQGTRLTVV.

With regard to this clonotype: A much larger clone lies one base from this, so it may be a read error. The rearrangement uses TRBV7-2 and TRBJ2-7; D remains ambiguous. Germline-derived CDR1 and CDR2 are SGHTA and FQGNSA. This CDR3 contains 15 residues. The CDR3 nucleotides read TGTGCCCGCAGTGGAAGGAAAGGGATAATCTACGAGCAGTACTTC. Its translation is CARSGRKGIIYEQYF.